This note documents a single T cell receptor (beta chain) sequence. Its antigen remains unidentified. The data belong to a study of a mutant IDH1 vaccine in newly diagnosed glioma. Whole-study context: The sex distribution of treated patients was about 62% male and roughly 38% female, with a mean age of roughly 40 years. Most had both radiotherapy and temozolomide beforehand; others had only one.

Time point in this sample: baseline, week 1 (first vaccination visit). Treatment noted: pre-vaccination baseline after standard-of-care therapy. Study-level findings and limits: Changes in top peripheral clonotypes did not appear linked to pseudoprogression. Induction of immune responses by the vaccine occurred in about 95% of patients.

TCRdb's copy holds only in-frame clones and misses some; the assay was immunoSEQ multiplex PCR. The sample has about 98,000 clones; approximately 90% are singletons. From germline, CDR1 is KGHSH and CDR2 LQKENI. Trimming left V 6 bases short and J 7 bases short, with 10 bases between. The CDR3 has 12 residues. The clonotype comes from a woman between 45 and 65 years old with glioma. The chain has TRBV18 and TRBJ1-5; the D gene is possibly TRBD1 (5 bases). The source material was PBMCs, sampled from a glioma patient treated with radiotherapy, temozolomide or both. This chain's CDR3 is CASSGGDQPQHF. CDR3 in DNA: TGTGCCAGCTCGGGGGGAGACCAGCCCCAGCATTTT.